A single sample is the source of the 27 T cell receptor beta chains below, sequenced in a study of early T cells in non-severe SARS-CoV-2 infection. TCRdb called the 5' RACE reads again in MiXCR, with one record for every CDR3 protein. The sample contains 25,000 to 30,000 distinct CDR3 sequences, approximately 5.1% of which appear only once. Sequenced input: whole blood. Every receptor here comes from an adult who was a healthcare worker with PCR-confirmed SARS-CoV-2 infection or an uninfected control (not recorded which).

The rearrangement joins TRBV7-8 to TRBJ2-3; perhaps TRBD2 as D (5 bases). CDR1 and CDR2 from the germline V gene are SGHVS and FQNEAQ. The ends were cut back, 0 bases at V and 5 bases at J, with 18 bases in the middle. This CDR3 has 17 residues. CDR3 sequence reads: CASSLARWSSREDTQYF. The DNA for the CDR3 is TGTGCCAGCAGCTTAGCGCGGTGGTCGTCCCGGGAAGATACGCAGTATTTT.

This clonotype was seen many times. As DNA, the CDR3 is TGTGCCTGGAGTGATCCGGGTCGGGTTACTGAAGCTTTCTTT. It translates to CAWSDPGRVTEAFF. The rearrangement links TRBV30 to TRBJ1-1; D not resolved. The germline V gene encodes CDR1 GTSNPN and CDR2 SVGIG (reference sequence). V was clipped by 1 base and J by 5 bases, with 14 bases between them. The CDR3 consists of 14 residues.

This clonotype was recorded many times. The chain couples TRBV19 to TRBJ2-2; 9 nucleotides match TRBD2. The V gene's germline CDR1 is LNHDA and CDR2 SQIVND (reference sequence). The CDR3 length is 16 residues. V lost 6 bases and J lost 0; bases outside the gene matches: 5. The CDR3 nucleotides are TGTGCCAGTAGCCGAGGCGGGGGGGCGAACACCGGGGAGCTGTTTTTT. This gives the protein CASSRGGGANTGELFF.

This clonotype came up many times. The chain couples TRBV4-2 to TRBJ1-6, with TRBD1 as a possible D gene (6 bases). The CDR3 length is 16 residues. From germline, CDR1 is LGHNA and CDR2 YNFKEQ. Between the trimmed V and J ends, which lost 0 bases and 5 bases, there was a span of 11 bases. DNA for the CDR3: TGTGCCAGCAGCCAAGACCAGGACAGAGATAATTCACCCCTCCACTTT. Translating it yields CASSQDQDRDNSPLHF.

Many counts were recorded for this clonotype. The chain joins TRBV28 to TRBJ2-1; D is undetermined. CDR3 length: 13 amino acids. The germline CDR1 and CDR2 sequences are MDHEN and SYDVKM. Trimming shortened V by 5 bases and J by 6 bases, and 11 bases separated the two germline ends. The CDR3 sequence: CASSLPVLNEQFF. The DNA for the CDR3 is TGTGCCAGCAGTCTGCCAGTCCTCAATGAGCAGTTCTTC.

The CDR3 region has the DNA TGTGCCAGCACCCCGACTAGCGGGAGGGCCTCAGAGACCCAGTACTTC. Amino acid sequence: CASTPTSGRASETQYF. The chain recombines TRBV11-2 with TRBJ2-5; 14 bases are a match to TRBD2. In germline, CDR1 is SGHAT, CDR2 FQNNGV. The CDR3 is made up of 16 amino acids. The V and J ends lost 7 bases and 4 bases, in that order; junction bases with no gene match: 8.

This clonotype was counted many times. V and J are TRBV6-1 and TRBJ2-7; no clear D. Germline CDR1 MNHNS, CDR2 SASEGT. CDR3 length: 12 amino acids. V lost 4 bases to trimming and J lost 6 bases, with 10 bases between them. The CDR3 is CASSARRTEQYF. The CDR3 region has the DNA TGTGCCAGCAGTGCTCGGCGGACCGAGCAGTACTTC.

The table lists this clonotype with many counts. This sequence joins TRBV3-1 and TRBJ1-1, with D tentatively TRBD1 (6 bases). The CDR3 totals 14 residues. With 5 bases removed from V and 4 bases from J, the gap between germline ends came to 14 bases. The germline CDR1 and CDR2 sequences are LGHDT and YNNKEL (reference sequence). CDR3 sequence: CASSEQGWVTEAFF. The CDR3, as DNA: TGTGCCAGCAGCGAACAGGGATGGGTCACTGAAGCTTTCTTT.

This clonotype was detected many times. This chain connects TRBV7-9 to TRBJ1-4; D is unclear. The CDR3 totals 14 residues. Per germline, CDR1 SEHNR and CDR2 FQNEAQ (reference sequence). With 5 bases removed from V and 5 bases from J, the gap between germline ends came to 12 bases. The CDR3 loop is CASSHPVKNEKLFF. CDR3 coding DNA: TGTGCCAGCAGCCATCCCGTGAAAAATGAAAAACTGTTTTTT. Using reference TRBV7-9 and TRBJ1-4 for the parts outside the CDR3, the full variable domain is DTGVSQNPRHKITKRGQNVTFRCDPISEHNRLYWYRQTLGQGPEFLTYFQNEAQLEKSRLLSDRFSAERPKGSFSTLEIQRTEQGDSAMYLCASSHPVKNEKLFFGSGTQLSVL.

This rearrangement joins TRBV4-3 to TRBJ2-7; D is unclear. This CDR3 contains 15 residues. Per germline, CDR1 LGHNA and CDR2 YSLEER. The V end lost 1 base, the J end lost 3 bases, and 13 bases lay between the germline ends. In nucleotides, the CDR3 is TGCGCCAGCAGCCAAGTGGCTTCCGCCGTCTACGAGCAGTACTTC. It encodes CASSQVASAVYEQYF.

There are a few counts of this clonotype. The CDR3 sequence is CASSPWAGSNTEAFF. CDR3 coding DNA: TGTGCCAGCAGCCCCTGGGCGGGTTCTAACACTGAAGCTTTCTTT. The rearrangement joins TRBV6-6 to TRBJ1-1; D gene uncertain. With 6 bases removed from V and 2 bases from J, the gap between germline ends came to 16 bases. This CDR3 is 15 amino acids long. The germline V gene has CDR1 MNHNY and CDR2 SVGAGI (reference sequence).

This clonotype has just a few counts. The chain couples TRBV15 to TRBJ1-2; D remains ambiguous. The CDR3 contains 11 residues. V was trimmed by 0 bases and J by 7 bases, leaving 3 bases between them. From germline, CDR1 is LNHNV and CDR2 YYDKDF (reference sequence). CDR3 loop: CATSRESGYTF. CDR3 nucleotides: TGTGCCACCAGCAGAGAAAGTGGCTACACCTTC.

In its sample, this clonotype was seen many times. The chain couples TRBV29-1 to TRBJ1-2; TRBD1 is a possible D gene (6 bases). V dropped 2 bases and J dropped 5 bases, with 21 bases sitting between them. CDR3 length equals 16 residues. CDR1 SQVTM and CDR2 ANQGSEA come from the germline V gene. CDR3 sequence (DNA): TGCAGCGTTGAAACTAAATTTGGACAGCTTTCTTATGGCTACACCTTC. It encodes CSVETKFGQLSYGYTF.

In its sample, this clonotype was seen a few times. J is TRBJ1-5 and V is TRBV6-2 or TRBV6-3, with 7 positions matching TRBD1. V trimming: 2 bases; J trimming: 1 base; junction bases outside the gene matches: 5. This CDR3 is 16 amino acids long. CDR1 MNHEY and CDR2 SVGEGT come from the germline V gene. In DNA form, the CDR3 reads TGTGCCAGCAGTTACCCCGGGACAGTCAGCAATCAGCCCCAGCATTTT. It codes for CASSYPGTVSNQPQHF.

In its sample, this clonotype was seen many times. The rearrangement uses TRBV5-5 and TRBJ2-1; D may be TRBD1 or TRBD2 (5 bases each). V shed 1 base and J shed 7 bases, with 15 bases lying between them. CDR1 is SGHKS, CDR2 YYEKEE, per germline (reference sequence). This CDR3 region has 15 residues. In DNA form, the CDR3 reads TGTGCCAGCAGCTTGATAGGTGGCAGGGAGAATGAGCAGTTCTTC. The encoded protein is CASSLIGGRENEQFF. Looking up the rest from reference TRBV5-5 and TRBJ2-1 gives the full variable domain: DAGVTQSPTHLIKTRGQQVTLRCSPISGHKSVSWYQQVLGQGPQFIFQYYEKEERGRGNFPDRFSARQFPNYSSELNVNALLLGDSALYLCASSLIGGRENEQFFGPGTRLTVL.

The chain couples TRBV20-1 to TRBJ2-3; 8 nucleotides align to TRBD2. Trimming removed 7 bases from V and 6 bases from J; junction bases left unmatched: 15. The CDR3 is made up of 15 amino acids. CDR1 and CDR2 from the germline V gene are DFQATT and SNEGSKA (reference sequence). The CDR3 DNA reads TGCAGTGTTAGTTCGTCTAGCGGGCGCCTGGATACGCAGTATTTT. Translated: CSVSSSSGRLDTQYF.

This clonotype was recorded at least ten times. This chain uses TRBV7-8 with TRBJ2-1, with 7 bases lining up with TRBD2. CDR1 and CDR2 (germline): SGHVS, FQNEAQ. With V trimmed by 7 bases and J by 2 bases, 8 bases remained unmatched. The CDR3 is 15 amino acids. CDR3 protein: CASMGGRAAYNEQFF. The CDR3 DNA reads TGTGCCAGCATGGGTGGGAGGGCAGCCTACAATGAGCAGTTCTTC.

This clonotype was counted at least ten times. This sequence joins TRBV20-1 and TRBJ1-1, with D possibly matching TRBD1 (6 bases). Germline CDR1 DFQATT, CDR2 SNEGSKA (reference sequence). The CDR3 totals 15 residues. V dropped 0 bases and J dropped 3 bases, with 14 bases sitting between them. The CDR3 spells CSARDPRGRDTEAFF. The CDR3 coding sequence is TGCAGTGCTAGAGATCCCAGGGGTAGGGACACTGAAGCTTTCTTT.

At least ten counts were recorded for this clonotype. In nucleotides, the CDR3 is TGTGCCAGCAGTGGGGGGGAAGTAGCTCCCAGCGAGCAGTTCTTC. Translating gives CASSGGEVAPSEQFF. This rearrangement joins TRBV2 to TRBJ2-1; a possible D gene is TRBD2 (6 bases). V was cut by 4 bases and J by 10 bases, with 20 bases left in between. This CDR3 region has 15 residues. CDR1 SNHLY and CDR2 FYNNEI come from the germline V gene. Full variable domain (rest looked up from reference TRBV2 and TRBJ2-1): EPEVTQTPSHQVTQMGQEVILRCVPISNHLYFYWYRQILGQKVEFLVSFYNNEISEKSEIFDDQFSVERPDGSNFTLKIRSTKLEDSAMYFCASSGGEVAPSEQFFGPGTRLTVL.

This clonotype was found many times. The V and J genes are TRBV7-2 and TRBJ1-1; D unresolved. Germline V gene sequence: CDR1 SGHTA, CDR2 FQGNSA. There are 16 residues in the CDR3. Trimming took 2 bases from V and 4 from J, leaving 17 bases between them. DNA for the CDR3: TGTGCCAGCAGCTTATATGGGGTATCGGGGATCACTGAAGCTTTCTTT. Amino acid sequence: CASSLYGVSGITEAFF.

This clonotype was detected many times. The rearrangement links TRBV20-1 to TRBJ2-1, with 9 bases fitting TRBD2. The CDR3 spans 18 residues. Germline values: CDR1 DFQATT, CDR2 SNEGSKA (reference sequence). V shed 1 base, J shed 5 bases, and the junction held 15 bases outside the gene matches. This CDR3 reads CSARAPLPSGAFDNEQFF. The CDR3 region has the DNA TGCAGTGCTAGAGCCCCCTTACCTAGCGGGGCATTTGACAATGAGCAGTTCTTC.

The chain carries TRBV20-1 and TRBJ1-2; 7 nucleotides line up with TRBD1. After removal of 6 bases from V and 1 base from J, the junction contained 5 bases not matched to a gene. Looked up from germline, CDR1 is DFQATT and CDR2 is SNEGSKA (reference sequence). The CDR3 is made up of 13 amino acids. CDR3 in amino acids: CSATNRGNYGYTF. CDR3 coding DNA: TGCAGTGCAACCAACAGGGGTAACTATGGCTACACCTTC.

In this sample, this clonotype turned up many times. The chain uses TRBV4-1 and TRBJ1-5; D ambiguous. The V and J ends lost 3 bases and 10 bases respectively, with 10 bases between them. CDR1 and CDR2 from the germline V gene are MGHRA and YSYEKL. The CDR3 runs to 12 residues. The DNA for the CDR3 is TGCGCCAGCAGCCACGGAGTTGAACCCCAGCATTTT. Its protein is CASSHGVEPQHF.

At least ten counts were recorded for this clonotype. J is TRBJ2-3 and V is TRBV29-1; D perhaps matches TRBD2 (6 bases). Germline V CDR1 and CDR2: SQVTM, ANQGSEA. V was clipped by 4 bases and J by 8 bases, with 19 bases between them. This CDR3 has 14 amino acids. This CDR3 reads CSVGTNRDGGTQYF. CDR3 coding DNA: TGCAGCGTTGGAACGAACCGGGACGGGGGTACGCAGTATTTT.

The rearrangement links TRBV6-2 or TRBV6-3 to TRBJ1-6; D uncertain. The V gene lost 4 bases and the J gene lost 10 bases, with 20 bases spanning the gap. Looked up from germline, CDR1 is MNHEY and CDR2 is SVGEGT. CDR3 length: 16 residues. DNA of the CDR3: TGTGCCAGCAGTTCATCGGCCTTGTTAATGAAGTCACCCCTCCACTTT. This sequence encodes CASSSSALLMKSPLHF.

This clonotype has at least ten counts. This chain uses TRBV7-2 with TRBJ2-3, with a weak D call TRBD2 (5 bases). Germline V lookup: CDR1 SGHTA, CDR2 FQGNSA. This CDR3 has 14 residues. V lost 3 bases and J 2 bases, leaving 9 bases between the germline ends. CDR3 region: CASSFTSITDTQYF. The CDR3 nucleotides are TGTGCCAGCAGCTTCACTAGTATCACAGATACGCAGTATTTT.

This clonotype has ten or more counts. The CDR3 region has the DNA TGTGCCAGCAGCAAACCCTTCGACAGAACGAACACCGGGGAGCTGTTTTTT. Translation gives CASSKPFDRTNTGELFF. The chain joins TRBV4-2 to TRBJ2-2; possible D gene TRBD1, 5 bases. Trimming left V 5 bases short and J 0 bases short, with 16 bases between. Per the germline V gene, CDR1 is LGHNA and CDR2 is YNFKEQ. The CDR3 has 17 residues.